One sample yielded the 2 T cell receptor beta chains listed below, sequenced in a study of graft-versus-host responses after intestinal transplantation. These receptors have no known antigen. Profiled with immunoSEQ multiplex PCR; TCRdb holds only in-frame clones, not every one. The sample shows some 92,000 clones, roughly 92% of them seen only once. The sample consisted of unstimulated CD4+ T cells sorted from spleen or lymph node cells, taken before intestinal transplant. The receptor source for this set is a human donor who received an intestinal transplant.

DNA for the CDR3: TGTGCCAGCTCACTACAGGGAATGGGTAGCAATCAGCCCCAGCATTTT. It translates to CASSLQGMGSNQPQHF. The V call is TRBV18, the J call TRBJ1-5; perhaps TRBD1 as D (6 bases). From germline, CDR1 is KGHSH and CDR2 LQKENI. V lost 4 bases, J lost 0 bases, and 13 bases lay in between. The CDR3 runs 16 residues.

The V call is TRBV10-3, the J call TRBJ2-7; D gene uncertain. Trimming took 0 bases from V and 3 from J, leaving 12 bases between them. The germline V gene has CDR1 ENHRY and CDR2 SYGVKD. This CDR3 has 15 residues. CDR3 protein: CAISESQPRLYEQYF. The CDR3 nucleotides read TGTGCCATCAGTGAGTCGCAGCCCCGGCTCTACGAGCAGTACTTC.